This TCR beta chain was observed in a study of T cell changes during pregnancy in multiple sclerosis. This CDR3 comprises 14 residues. Germline CDR1 SQVTM, CDR2 ANQGSEA. V lost 4 bases, J lost 6 bases, and 7 bases stayed unmatched. The table came from immunoSEQ multiplex PCR; TCRdb's copy has only in-frame clones and leaves some out. This table has 70,000 to 100,000 clones, 92% appearing once. The rearrangement links TRBV29-1 to TRBJ2-2, with 8 nucleotides matching TRBD2. The sample consisted of peripheral blood, taken in the first trimester of pregnancy. The receptor was isolated from a female donor with multiple sclerosis, enrolled in a pregnancy study. The CDR3 sequence is CSVARSGSAGELFF. The CDR3 DNA reads as TGCAGCGTTGCGCGGAGCGGGAGCGCCGGGGAGCTGTTTTTT.